This is a list of T cell receptor beta chains from one sample in a study of PD-1 blockade in classical Hodgkin lymphoma. Libraries were prepared by immunoSEQ multiplex PCR; TCRdb keeps only in-frame clonotypes and omits some of them. This sample has 70,000 or so clones, with nearly 95% found just once. The specimen sequenced was peripheral blood mononuclear cells (PBMCs). The receptor source for this set is a human donor with classical Hodgkin lymphoma. The CDR3 runs from the conserved cysteine through the conserved F or W. Fields, in order: V gene, J gene, D gene, CDR3 length, CDR3 DNA, CDR3 protein. A D gene is named only where the DNA matches it firmly.

TRBV21-1	TRBJ1-5	NA	15	TGTGCCAGCAGCGCCCGAACAGGGGATAGTCAGCCCCAGCATTTT	CASSARTGDSQPQHF
TRBV9	TRBJ2-2	NA	16	TGTGCCAGCAGCCCTCGCGGGGGCCTGAACACCGGGGAGCTGTTTTTT	CASSPRGGLNTGELFF
TRBV5-6	TRBJ1-2	NA	17	TGTGCCAGCACCTTGACGACCCCGGGACGGAAATCCTATGGCTACACCTTC	CASTLTTPGRKSYGYTF
TRBV19	TRBJ1-2	NA	16	TGTGCCAGTAGCGCGAGACTCGAGGGGAGTTTCTATGGCTACACCTTC	CASSARLEGSFYGYTF
TRBV11-2	TRBJ1-5	NA	13	TGTGCCAGCAGCTTAGAGCCAAATCAGCCCCAGCATTTT	CASSLEPNQPQHF
TRBV29-1	TRBJ1-1	NA	13	TGCAGCGACATAGGGTATGCGAACACTGAAGCTTTCTTT	CSDIGYANTEAFF
TRBV5-1	TRBJ1-5	NA	14	TGCGCCAGCAGCTTGGTTGCGGGGAATCAGCCCCAGCATTTT	CASSLVAGNQPQHF
TRBV5-6	TRBJ2-3	TRBD1	16	TGTGCCAGCAGCTTGTTACCGGACAGGAGCACAGATACGCAGTATTTT	CASSLLPDRSTDTQYF
TRBV27	TRBJ1-1	NA	16	TGTGCCAGCAGTTTATCGATAAAAGACAGGACTGGTGAAGCTTTCTTT	CASSLSIKDRTGEAFF
TRBV29-1	TRBJ1-1	NA	12	TGCAGCGTTGGGACAGTGAACACTGAAGCTTTCTTT	CSVGTVNTEAFF
TRBV7-9	TRBJ2-5	NA	15	TGTGCCAGCAGCTTAGATCTAAATTTCCAAGAGACCCAGTACTTC	CASSLDLNFQETQYF
TRBV7-9	TRBJ2-3	TRBD2	18	TGTGCCAGCAGCTCCCCACTAGCGGGGGGGGCTAGCACAGATACGCAGTATTTT	CASSSPLAGGASTDTQYF
TRBV6-5	TRBJ2-1	TRBD2	15	TGTGCCAGCAGGGAAATCTTAGCGGGTTTGGGTGAGCAGTTCTTC	CASREILAGLGEQFF